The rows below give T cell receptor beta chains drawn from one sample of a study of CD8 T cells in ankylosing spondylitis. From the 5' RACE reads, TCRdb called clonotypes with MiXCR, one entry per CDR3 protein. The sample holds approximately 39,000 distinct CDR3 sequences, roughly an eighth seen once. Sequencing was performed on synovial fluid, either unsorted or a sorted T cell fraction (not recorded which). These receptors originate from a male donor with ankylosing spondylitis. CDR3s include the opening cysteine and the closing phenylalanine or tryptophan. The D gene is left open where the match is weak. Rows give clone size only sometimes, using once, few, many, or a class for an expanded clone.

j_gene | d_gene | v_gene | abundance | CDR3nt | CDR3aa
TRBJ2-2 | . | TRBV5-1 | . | TGCGCCAGCAGCTTATTGGACGTACCCTACACCGGGGAGCTGTTTTTT | CASSLLDVPYTGELFF
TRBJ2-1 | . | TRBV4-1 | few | TGCGCCAGCAGCCATCCTGGCGGGGAATACAATGAGCAGTTCTTC | CASSHPGGEYNEQFF
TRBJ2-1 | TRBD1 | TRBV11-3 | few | TGTGCCAGCAGCCAGCGACAGGGCTCCAATGAGCAGTTCTTC | CASSQRQGSNEQFF
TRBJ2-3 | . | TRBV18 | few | TGTGCCAGCTCACGCCACGGACTCCTGGCAGTGACTGGCACAGATACGCAGTATTTT | CASSRHGLLAVTGTDTQYF
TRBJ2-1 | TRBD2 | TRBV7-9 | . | TGTGCCAGCAGCTTCCCTATAGCGGGAAGCCCCGGAGAGCAGTTCTTC | CASSFPIAGSPGEQFF
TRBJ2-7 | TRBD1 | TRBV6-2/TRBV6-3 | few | TGTGCCAGCAGTTACTCGCCAGGGGACAGGGGCGACGAGCAGTACTTC | CASSYSPGDRGDEQYF
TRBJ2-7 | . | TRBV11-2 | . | TGTGCCAGCAGCTTAGTGGGTAGGCCTACGGCCTCCTACGAGCAGTACTTC | CASSLVGRPTASYEQYF
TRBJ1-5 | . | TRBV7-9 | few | TGTGCCAGCAGCTTAGAGTTTAATCAGCCCCAGCATTTT | CASSLEFNQPQHF
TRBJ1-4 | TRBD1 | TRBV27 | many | TGTGCCAGCAGTTTATTCGGCAGGGGGGATGAAAAACTGTTTTTT | CASSLFGRGDEKLFF
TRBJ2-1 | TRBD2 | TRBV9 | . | TGTGCCAGCAGCGACGACGGGGCGGGGGGGCCAGGAAATGAGCAGTTCTTC | CASSDDGAGGPGNEQFF
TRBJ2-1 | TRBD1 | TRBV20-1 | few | TGCAGTGCTATGGGTGATACAGGGGGCTACTACAATGAGCAGTTCTTC | CSAMGDTGGYYNEQFF
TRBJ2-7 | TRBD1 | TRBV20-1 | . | TGCAGTGCTAGATCGTTAACCGGGACAGAGACCTACGAGCAGTACTTC | CSARSLTGTETYEQYF
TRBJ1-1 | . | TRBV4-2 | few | TGTGCCAGCAGCCAAGATCGGTATACTGAAGCTTTCTTT | CASSQDRYTEAFF
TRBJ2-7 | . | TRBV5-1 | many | TGCGCCAGCAGCCGGCCCGTTATCGCGGGGCAGAGGACCTACGAGCAGTACTTC | CASSRPVIAGQRTYEQYF
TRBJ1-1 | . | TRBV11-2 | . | TGTGCCATCAGCTTAGATATAGGGCGGTGGACTGAAGCTTTCTTT | CAISLDIGRWTEAFF
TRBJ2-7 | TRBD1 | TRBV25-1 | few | TGTGCCAGCAGTGAAACTCACAGGGGCGCCTACGAGCAGTACTTC | CASSETHRGAYEQYF
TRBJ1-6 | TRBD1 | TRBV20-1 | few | TGCAGTGCTCCAGCGACAGGGTCTCTCCCAGGTTCACCCCTCCACTTT | CSAPATGSLPGSPLHF